This T cell receptor beta chain was found in a study of HIV-infected patients and healthy controls. The study, taken as a whole, reports: Healthy controls shared more CDR3 sequences between individuals than HIV-infected patients did.

Trimming cost V 3 bases and J 2 bases; bases outside gene matches: 5. Germline-derived CDR1 and CDR2 are SGDLS and YYNGEE. The CDR3 covers 16 residues. The repertoire came from unfractionated whole blood and reflected all unsorted peripheral T cells. Comment on this clonotype: Its antigen is as yet unknown.

500 ng RNA was reverse transcribed with alpha and beta constant-region primers. Alpha and beta chain libraries were made separately by chain-specific third strand synthesis with multiplexing indices. The cDNA received a 5' RACE adapter containing a random hexamer plus an SP2 sequencing primer site. TCRdb itself ran the 5' RACE reads through MiXCR, one entry per CDR3 protein. Of roughly 18,000 distinct CDR3 sequences listed, roughly an eighth are singletons. The rearrangement links TRBV9 to TRBJ2-5, with 12 bases fitting TRBD2. The TCR originated in an adult in good health. What was sequenced was blood. The CDR3 sequence is CASSAYGLAGQETQYF. DNA for the CDR3: TGTGCCAGCAGCGCTTACGGACTAGCGGGACAAGAGACCCAGTACTTC.